These 23 T cell receptor beta chains share one sample of origin, sequenced in a study of cytomegalovirus exposure and HLA in healthy donors. 13 Jbeta primers and 60 Vbeta primers were used for the PCR. Sequencing used immunoSEQ multiplex PCR; TCRdb keeps in-frame clones, though not all of them. The sample has over 85,000 clones; 63% are singletons. Sequenced sample: PBMCs. These receptors were taken from a human donor in good health.

In this sample, this clone turned up a few times. The rearrangement joins TRBV28 to TRBJ1-6, with unresolved D. The germline gives CDR1 MDHEN, CDR2 SYDVKM. The CDR3 runs 16 residues. Trimming took 7 bases from V and 2 from J, leaving 15 bases between them. DNA for the CDR3: TGTGCCAGCAAGGGTGAGGGAGTTGCCTATAATTCACCCCTCCACTTT. Translation gives CASKGEGVAYNSPLHF.

CDR3 DNA: TGTGCCAGCAGTTTAATTTCCCAGGGCCACTATGGCTACACCTTC. Protein: CASSLISQGHYGYTF. This chain links TRBV27 with TRBJ1-2; weak D call: TRBD1 (5 bases). Germline V gene sequence: CDR1 MNHEY, CDR2 SMNVEV (reference sequence). The CDR3 is made up of 15 amino acids. Trimming removed 2 bases from V and 3 bases from J, with 13 bases in between.

This CDR3 is CASSSLGRGADTQYF. The CDR3 coding sequence is TGTGCCAGCAGCTCCCTCGGGAGGGGGGCAGATACGCAGTATTTT. The rearrangement links TRBV7-8 to TRBJ2-3, with 8 bases lining up with TRBD2. Germline loops: CDR1 SGHVS, CDR2 FQNEAQ. V trimming: 4 bases; J trimming: 4 bases; junction bases outside the gene matches: 7. The CDR3 length is 15 residues.

The chain has TRBV4-1 and TRBJ2-7; D is unresolved. In germline, CDR1 is MGHRA, CDR2 YSYEKL. The CDR3 totals 13 residues. The V end lost 3 bases, the J end lost 0 bases, and 6 bases lay between the germline ends. CDR3 residues: CASSHPNSYEQYF. The CDR3 DNA reads as TGCGCCAGCAGCCATCCCAACTCCTACGAGCAGTACTTC.

Only a few counts were recorded for this clone. This rearrangement joins TRBV19 to TRBJ2-3, with 9 bases aligning to TRBD2. CDR1 is LNHDA, CDR2 SQIVND, per germline (reference sequence). V shed 7 bases, J shed 3 bases, and the junction held 8 bases outside the gene matches. The CDR3 consists of 15 residues. The CDR3 DNA reads TGTGCCAGTAAGATAGCGGGAGAGTTTACAGATACGCAGTATTTT. As protein: CASKIAGEFTDTQYF.

V usage is TRBV6-6 and J usage is TRBJ2-1, with no clear D. Trimming removed 6 bases from V and 0 bases from J, with 12 bases in between. This CDR3 spans 15 amino acids. The germline V gene encodes CDR1 MNHNY and CDR2 SVGAGI (reference sequence). This CDR3 reads CASRRSASSYNEQFF. As DNA, the CDR3 is TGTGCCAGCAGACGAAGCGCCAGCTCCTACAATGAGCAGTTCTTC.

The table lists this clone with a count of one. This chain joins TRBV5-6 and TRBJ1-3; D call uncertain. Germline assignment: CDR1 SGHDT and CDR2 YYEEEE. Trimming took 3 bases from V and 0 from J, leaving 10 bases between them. This CDR3 contains 15 residues. In nucleotides, the CDR3 is TGTGCCAGCAGCTACGGACTGGTCTCTGGAAACACCATATATTTT. The encoded protein is CASSYGLVSGNTIYF.

This clone occurred once. The chain is built from TRBV28 and TRBJ2-5, with a possible D match to TRBD2 (7 bases). This CDR3 is built from 16 residues. V was shortened by 1 base and J by 4 bases, with 16 bases between the two germline ends. CDR1 is MDHEN and CDR2 is SYDVKM in the germline V gene. CDR3 sequence: CASSLLMRGRGETQYF. The CDR3 DNA follows: TGTGCCAGCAGTTTATTAATGCGGGGGCGAGGAGAGACCCAGTACTTC.

V and J are TRBV27 and TRBJ2-3, with 11 bases aligning to TRBD2. Germline assignment: CDR1 MNHEY and CDR2 SMNVEV (reference sequence). CDR3 length: 19 residues. The V and J ends lost 0 bases and 1 base, in that order; junction bases with no gene match: 9. In DNA, the CDR3 is TGTGCCAGCAGTTTATCCGGATTACTAGCGGGAGTAGGCACAGATACGCAGTATTTT. This sequence encodes CASSLSGLLAGVGTDTQYF.

The V and J genes are TRBV29-1 and TRBJ1-1; 7 bases match TRBD1. Trimming at V came to 6 bases and at J to 5 bases, leaving 12 bases not matched to a gene. Germline V CDR1 and CDR2: SQVTM, ANQGSEA. This CDR3 contains 14 residues. The CDR3 reads CSVTKRGLGTEAFF. CDR3 DNA sequence: TGCAGCGTGACCAAAAGGGGGCTGGGGACTGAAGCTTTCTTT.

This rearrangement joins TRBV5-1 to TRBJ2-3; D not certain. V dropped 3 bases and J dropped 0 bases, with 2 bases sitting between them. CDR1 SGHRS and CDR2 YFSETQ come from the germline V gene. The CDR3 is made up of 12 amino acids. The CDR3 spells CASSSSTDTQYF. CDR3 nucleotides: TGCGCCAGCAGCTCGAGCACAGATACGCAGTATTTT.

The chain uses TRBV5-4 and TRBJ2-1; 9 positions match TRBD1. Trimming at V came to 4 bases and at J to 0 bases, leaving 8 bases not matched to a gene. Germline V CDR1 and CDR2: SGHNT, YYREEE (reference sequence). This CDR3 has 17 amino acids. The CDR3 region has the DNA TGTGCCAGCAGCAGGGGGGGACAGGGAAGCTCCTACAATGAGCAGTTCTTC. Translating gives CASSRGGQGSSYNEQFF.

This clone was seen a few times. The V gene is TRBV28, the J gene TRBJ2-7, with 9 positions matching TRBD2. The CDR3 contains 12 residues. Trimming at V came to 9 bases and at J to 2 bases, leaving 2 bases not matched to a gene. The germline V gene has CDR1 MDHEN and CDR2 SYDVKM. CDR3 in DNA: TGTGCCAGTTTAGCGGGGGCCTACGAGCAGTACTTC. It encodes CASLAGAYEQYF.

The DNA of the CDR3 is TGTGCCGGAAGGACTAGCGGGACTGGCGAGCAGTACTTC. This sequence encodes CAGRTSGTGEQYF. This chain connects TRBV6-1 to TRBJ2-7, with 12 bases aligning to TRBD2. The CDR3 is 13 amino acids. V shed 11 bases and J 6 bases; nucleotides not matched to a gene: 8. Per germline, CDR1 MNHNS and CDR2 SASEGT.

The chain joins TRBV19 to TRBJ2-7, with 10 bases aligning to TRBD2. The CDR3 loop spans 15 amino acids. Trimming at V came to 3 bases and at J to 7 bases, leaving 9 bases not matched to a gene. Germline V gene sequence: CDR1 LNHDA, CDR2 SQIVND (reference sequence). The CDR3, as DNA: TGTGCCAGTAGTATTCAGAGCGGGAGGGCCCGGGAGCAGTACTTC. Translated, it gives CASSIQSGRAREQYF.

A note on this clone: The same CDR3 arises from other DNA sequences in this sample as well. This sequence joins TRBV4-1 and TRBJ2-1; TRBD2 matches at 14 bases. The CDR3 covers 19 residues. Trimming cost V 3 bases and J 2 bases; bases outside gene matches: 9. Germline V CDR1 and CDR2: MGHRA, YSYEKL. CDR3 sequence reads: CASSHPGLAGADPYNEQFF. CDR3 coding DNA: TGCGCCAGCAGCCACCCGGGACTAGCGGGGGCGGACCCCTACAATGAGCAGTTCTTC.

This clone appeared a single time. The chain has TRBV27 and TRBJ2-5; 8 bases map to TRBD2. The J call may be incorrect, as the DNA end agrees better with TRBJ2-7. CDR3 length equals 15 residues. Germline lookup yields CDR1 MNHEY and CDR2 SMNVEV (reference sequence). CDR3 sequence (DNA): TGTGCCAGCAGGCCAGTTAGCGGGAATTCCTACGAGCAGTACTTC. Residues: CASRPVSGNSYEQYF.

The rearrangement uses TRBV11-2 and TRBJ2-7; D possibly corresponds to TRBD2 (6 bases). This CDR3 region has 16 residues. With 0 bases removed from V and 2 bases from J, the gap between germline ends came to 14 bases. Germline CDR1 and CDR2: SGHAT and FQNNGV. The CDR3 DNA reads TGTGCCAGCAGCTTAGATCTGCGGGACGACCCCTACGAGCAGTACTTC. Residues: CASSLDLRDDPYEQYF.

The chain uses TRBV4-2 and TRBJ2-1; 8 bases align to TRBD2. V shed 4 bases, J shed 2 bases, and the junction held 4 bases outside the gene matches. Germline V lookup: CDR1 LGHNA, CDR2 YNFKEQ. The CDR3 is 15 residues long. The DNA for the CDR3 is TGTGCCAGCAGCCCAGCGGGAGACCCCTACAATGAGCAGTTCTTC. It translates to CASSPAGDPYNEQFF.

The rearrangement joins TRBV19 to TRBJ2-1, with a weak D call TRBD1 (6 bases). The length of the CDR3 is 15 residues. Germline V gene data show CDR1 as LNHDA and CDR2 as SQIVND (reference sequence). V lost 6 bases and J 2 bases, leaving 14 bases between the germline ends. Here the CDR3 reads CASRADRSPYNEQFF. CDR3 bases: TGTGCCAGTAGGGCCGACAGGTCCCCCTACAATGAGCAGTTCTTC.

This sequence joins TRBV28 and TRBJ1-2; D is possibly TRBD1 (5 bases). This CDR3 comprises 13 residues. Germline CDR1 reads MDHEN; CDR2 reads SYDVKM. The V end was cut by 4 bases, the J end by 7 bases, with 13 bases between. This chain's CDR3 is CASSSRVGRGYTF. CDR3 bases: TGTGCCAGCAGTTCCCGAGTGGGGCGTGGCTACACCTTC.

This chain joins TRBV4-1 and TRBJ1-1; no clear D. Germline CDR1 MGHRA, CDR2 YSYEKL. V was cut by 2 bases and J by 1 base, with 11 bases left in between. This CDR3 contains 15 residues. DNA of the CDR3: TGCGCCAGCAGCCAAAGTAGCTTCGAGAACACTGAAGCTTTCTTT. Protein: CASSQSSFENTEAFF.

This clone was counted a few times. The chain uses TRBV6-5 and TRBJ1-1; weak D call: TRBD1 (6 bases). The CDR3 is 15 residues long. The ends were cut back, 4 bases at V and 1 base at J, with 13 bases in the middle. CDR1 MNHEY and CDR2 SVGAGI come from the germline V gene. CDR3 region: CASSLTGGENTEAFF. The DNA of the CDR3 is TGTGCCAGCAGTTTAACGGGGGGCGAGAACACTGAAGCTTTCTTT.